In this sample, the clone carrying this T cell receptor beta chain turned up once. Antigen unknown. These data are taken from a study of cytomegalovirus exposure and HLA in healthy donors. Whole-study findings and limits: Relative to the roughly 690-donor mean, N-insertions were reportedly fewer in an Asian-associated ancestry cluster in a later analysis. For cytomegalovirus status, the classifier reportedly gave diagnoses with high specificity and sensitivity. Altogether, 160 or so TCR beta chains were recorded as cytomegalovirus-associated.

The CDR3 has 16 amino acids. CDR1 MNHEY and CDR2 SVGAGI come from the germline V gene. V trimming: 0 bases; J trimming: 3 bases; junction bases outside the gene matches: 3. The PCR had 60 Vbeta and 13 Jbeta primers. The table came from immunoSEQ multiplex PCR; TCRdb's copy has only in-frame clones and leaves some out. Seen here are tens of thousands of clones, just over 85% observed once, and the top ten hold roughly 10%. This TCR was recovered from a woman in her 40s in good health and CMV-seropositive. Sequencing was done on a sample of PBMCs. This sequence joins TRBV6-5 and TRBJ1-1, with 11 bases lining up with TRBD1. CDR3 nucleotides: TGTGCCAGCAGTTACTCGGACAGGGGGCGGGACACTGAAGCTTTCTTT. Its translation is CASSYSDRGRDTEAFF.